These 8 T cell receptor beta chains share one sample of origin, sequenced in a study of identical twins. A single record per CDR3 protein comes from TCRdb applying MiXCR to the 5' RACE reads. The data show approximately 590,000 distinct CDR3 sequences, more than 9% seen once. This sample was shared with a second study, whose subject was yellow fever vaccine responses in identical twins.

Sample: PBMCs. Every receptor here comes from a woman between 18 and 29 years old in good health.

The CDR3 loop reads CASSLKAGSSPLHF. DNA for the CDR3: TGTGCCAGCAGTTTAAAGGCGGGGTCCTCACCCCTCCACTTT. The chain uses TRBV12-3 or TRBV12-4 and TRBJ1-6; D not resolved. Trimming left V 2 bases short and J 10 bases short, with 12 bases between. This CDR3 is 14 amino acids long.

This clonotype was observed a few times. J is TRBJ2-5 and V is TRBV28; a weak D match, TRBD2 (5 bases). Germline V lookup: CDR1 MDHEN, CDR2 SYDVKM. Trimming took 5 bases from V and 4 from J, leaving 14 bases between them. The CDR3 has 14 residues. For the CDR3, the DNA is TGTGCCAGCAGTCCTCCGGGAAATAGAGAGACCCAGTACTTC. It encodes CASSPPGNRETQYF.

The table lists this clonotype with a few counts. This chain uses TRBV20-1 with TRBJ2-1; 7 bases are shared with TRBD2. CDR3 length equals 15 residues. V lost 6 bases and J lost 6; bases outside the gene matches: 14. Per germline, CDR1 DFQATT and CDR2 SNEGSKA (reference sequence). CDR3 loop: CSAPPTSQISNEQFF. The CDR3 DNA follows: TGCAGTGCCCCCCCGACTAGCCAAATTTCCAATGAGCAGTTCTTC.

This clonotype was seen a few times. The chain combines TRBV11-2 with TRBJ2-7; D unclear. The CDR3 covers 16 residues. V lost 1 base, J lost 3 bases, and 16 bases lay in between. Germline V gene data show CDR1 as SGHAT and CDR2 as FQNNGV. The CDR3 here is CASSLAPTGLDYEQYF. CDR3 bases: TGTGCCAGCAGCTTAGCTCCTACTGGGTTGGACTACGAGCAGTACTTC.

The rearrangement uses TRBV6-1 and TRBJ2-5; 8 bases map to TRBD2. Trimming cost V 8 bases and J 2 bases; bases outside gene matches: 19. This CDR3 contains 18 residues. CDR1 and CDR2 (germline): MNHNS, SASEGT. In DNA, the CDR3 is TGTGCCAGCCCCAGCCTACCCTTTCCTAGCGGGTCTCAAGAGACCCAGTACTTC. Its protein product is CASPSLPFPSGSQETQYF.

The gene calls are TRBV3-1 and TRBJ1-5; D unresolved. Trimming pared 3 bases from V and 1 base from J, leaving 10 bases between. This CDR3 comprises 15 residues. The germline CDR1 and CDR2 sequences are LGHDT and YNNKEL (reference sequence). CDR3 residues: CASSHSTRSNQPQHF. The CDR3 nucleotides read TGTGCCAGCAGCCATTCTACGAGGAGCAATCAGCCCCAGCATTTT.

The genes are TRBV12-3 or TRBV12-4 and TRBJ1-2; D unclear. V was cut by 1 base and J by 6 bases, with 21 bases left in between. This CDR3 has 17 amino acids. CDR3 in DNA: TGTGCCAGCAGTTTAGAGTTGGGCACGTCTTCATCCCATGGCTACACCTTC. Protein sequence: CASSLELGTSSSHGYTF.

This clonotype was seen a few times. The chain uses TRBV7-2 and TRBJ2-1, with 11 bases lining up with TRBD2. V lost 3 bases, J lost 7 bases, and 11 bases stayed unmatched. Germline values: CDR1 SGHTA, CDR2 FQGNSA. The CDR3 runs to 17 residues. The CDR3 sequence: CASSFQYSGRVRNEQFF. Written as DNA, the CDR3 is TGTGCCAGCAGCTTTCAATATAGCGGGAGGGTGAGGAATGAGCAGTTCTTC.